This T cell receptor (beta chain) derives from a study of CD8 T cells in ankylosing spondylitis. Libraries for TCR beta were made by quantitative 5'-RACE with molecular barcodes. TCRdb re-called the 5' RACE reads through MiXCR, storing one row per CDR3 protein. The sample consists of some 450,000 distinct CDR3 sequences, 15% to 20% of them appearing once. Study-wide results and caveats: There were earlier reports of some motif variants in reactive arthritis synovial fluid and blood. Significantly higher representation of disease-linked clones was reported for matched ankylosing spondylitis synovial fluid. Blood of patients with ankylosing spondylitis appeared to be characterized by a TCR beta motif of several highly homologous variants.

In this sample, this clonotype turned up many times. What it binds is unknown. The specimen was blood, either unsorted or a sorted T cell fraction (not recorded which). The TCR comes from a male donor with ankylosing spondylitis.

CDR3 sequence (DNA): TGCGCCAGCAGCTTGGAAGCCATCGGGACAGGGGGTGAAGCTTTCTTT. Its protein is CASSLEAIGTGGEAFF. J is TRBJ1-1 and V is TRBV5-1, with 11 bases fitting TRBD1. The J segment lost 7 bases and the V segment lost 0 bases, leaving 8 bases of the junction unmatched. Germline values: CDR1 SGHRS, CDR2 YFSETQ. This CDR3 contains 16 residues.